These 12 T cell receptor beta chains share one sample of origin, sequenced in a study of blood T cell repertoires in COVID-19. The assay was immunoSEQ multiplex PCR, and TCRdb's table has in-frame clones only and misses some. The profile shows about 280,000 clones, around 92% of them singletons. The sequenced sample was peripheral blood. The receptors were gathered from a woman in her thirties with COVID-19, enrolled during active disease.

The V gene is TRBV27, the J gene TRBJ2-1, with 8 bases aligning to TRBD2. The CDR3 contains 17 residues. In germline, CDR1 is MNHEY, CDR2 SMNVEV (reference sequence). Losses at the gene ends were 2 bases for V and 4 bases for J; bases not matched to a gene: 10. The CDR3 is CASSLVSGGGPYNEQFF. CDR3 nucleotides: TGTGCCAGCAGTTTAGTGAGCGGGGGCGGTCCTTACAATGAGCAGTTCTTC.

DNA of the CDR3: TGTGCCAGCAGTTACTCGATTAGTCAGCCCCAGCATTTT. This translates into CASSYSISQPQHF. V and J are TRBV6-5 and TRBJ1-5; D not resolved. V lost 0 bases and J 6 bases, leaving 6 bases between the germline ends. Germline V gene sequence: CDR1 MNHEY, CDR2 SVGAGI. The CDR3 is 13 residues long.

The chain links TRBV27 to TRBJ1-6; the match to TRBD1 covers 7 bases. Germline loops: CDR1 MNHEY, CDR2 SMNVEV (reference sequence). CDR3 length: 14 residues. The junction had 8 bases not matched to a gene; V was cut back by 5 bases and J by 10 bases. Written as DNA, the CDR3 is TGTGCCAGCAGTACCGGGACAGCTGGGTCACCCCTCCACTTT. Translated, it gives CASSTGTAGSPLHF.

The chain couples TRBV5-1 to TRBJ2-3, with D perhaps TRBD1 (5 bases). Looked up from germline, CDR1 is SGHRS and CDR2 is YFSETQ. V was trimmed by 0 bases and J by 3 bases, leaving 5 bases between them. The CDR3 is made up of 13 amino acids. CDR3 DNA sequence: TGCGCCAGCAGCTTGGACAGGACAGATACGCAGTATTTT. Protein: CASSLDRTDTQYF.

The chain has TRBV7-2 and TRBJ2-1; 8 bases fit TRBD1. The CDR3 runs 15 residues. Germline values: CDR1 SGHTA, CDR2 FQGNSA. With 3 bases clipped from V and 6 bases from J, the junction kept 7 bases outside the gene matches. The CDR3 DNA reads as TGTGCCAGCAGCTTCCGACAGGGGACCTTCAATGAGCAGTTCTTC. Encoded protein: CASSFRQGTFNEQFF.

Here the CDR3 DNA reads TGTGCCACCAGTGATCAGGGGGACACTGAAGCTTTCTTT. Translation: CATSDQGDTEAFF. This chain uses TRBV24-1 with TRBJ1-1; 7 bases agree with TRBD1. The CDR3 sequence is 13 residues long. Trimming removed 3 bases from V and 3 bases from J; junction bases left unmatched: 0. CDR1 is KGHDR and CDR2 is SFDVKD in the germline V gene.

The chain links TRBV27 to TRBJ2-2; D perhaps matches TRBD2 (5 bases). The length of the CDR3 is 13 residues. The V end was cut by 8 bases, the J end by 4 bases, with 11 bases between. The germline CDR1 and CDR2 sequences are MNHEY and SMNVEV (reference sequence). The CDR3 is CASATRGTGELFF. As DNA, the CDR3 is TGTGCCAGCGCCACCCGGGGCACCGGGGAGCTGTTTTTT.

This clone was detected a few times. The chain uses TRBV30 and TRBJ1-1; D unresolved. The CDR3 loop spans 12 amino acids. Deletions cut 4 bases from V and 2 bases from J, with 8 bases between. CDR1 is GTSNPN and CDR2 is SVGIG in the germline V gene (reference sequence). CDR3 in amino acids: CAWNGGNTEAFF. The CDR3 bases are TGTGCCTGGAACGGAGGAAACACTGAAGCTTTCTTT.

CDR3 nucleotides: TGTGCCAGTAGTATACCCCTGGACAGGGAGGGCACCGGGGAGCTGTTTTTT. Translated: CASSIPLDREGTGELFF. The chain recombines TRBV19 with TRBJ2-2, with D tentatively TRBD1 (8 bases). Deletions cut 2 bases from V and 4 bases from J, with 17 bases between. This CDR3 comprises 17 residues. Germline V CDR1 and CDR2: LNHDA, SQIVND (reference sequence).

The J gene is TRBJ2-7, the V gene TRBV19, with D perhaps TRBD2 (6 bases). The ends were cut back, 5 bases at V and 3 bases at J, with 14 bases in the middle. CDR1 and CDR2 from the germline V gene are LNHDA and SQIVND (reference sequence). The CDR3 is 14 residues long. CDR3 DNA: TGTGCCAGTAGTCCAAGGGACTTGTTCTACGAGCAGTACTTC. Translated: CASSPRDLFYEQYF.

The rearrangement uses TRBV5-1 and TRBJ1-2; TRBD1 might be the D (6 bases). Germline values: CDR1 SGHRS, CDR2 YFSETQ. V gave up 0 bases and J gave up 4 bases, with 13 bases separating them. The CDR3 has 15 amino acids. For the CDR3, the DNA is TGCGCCAGCAGCTTGGACGGACAGTCGATCTATGGCTACACCTTC. It codes for CASSLDGQSIYGYTF.

The rearrangement joins TRBV10-2 to TRBJ2-7, with 9 bases that match TRBD1. V dropped 9 bases and J dropped 3; count of bases not matched to a gene: 9. CDR1 and CDR2 from the germline V gene are WSHSY and SAAADI. The CDR3 loop spans 14 amino acids. The CDR3, as DNA: TGCGCCAGTTCCGGGACAGGGACACTCTACGAGCAGTACTTC. This encodes CASSGTGTLYEQYF.